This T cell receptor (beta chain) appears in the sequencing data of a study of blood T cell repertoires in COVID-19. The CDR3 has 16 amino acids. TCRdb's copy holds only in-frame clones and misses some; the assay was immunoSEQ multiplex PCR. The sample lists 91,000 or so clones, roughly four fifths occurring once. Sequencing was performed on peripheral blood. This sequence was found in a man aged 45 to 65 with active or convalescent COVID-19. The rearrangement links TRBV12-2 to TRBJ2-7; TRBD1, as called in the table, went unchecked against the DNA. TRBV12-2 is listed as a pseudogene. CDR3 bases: TGTGCAAGTCGCTTAGCGGGGGACAGGGTAACCGACGAGCAGTACTTC. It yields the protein CASRLAGDRVTDEQYF.